These T cell receptor beta chains were read from a single sample in a study of naive and memory T cell subsets. In TCRdb, the UMI-ligation and nested PCR reads were re-called with MiXCR into one record per CDR3 protein. The sample includes around 40,000 distinct CDR3 sequences, 10% to 15% of them seen just once. Sequencing input: effector memory CD4+ T cells from blood. The receptor source for this set is a human donor in good health. Both conserved end residues are part of each CDR3. The D gene is left open where the match is weak. A row's size may be missing; if present it is once, few, many or a size class.

d_gene: TRBD1; abundance: NA; len: 15; j_gene: TRBJ1-3; v_gene: TRBV30; CDR3aa: CAWSTGRGLGNTIYF; CDR3nt: TGTGCCTGGAGTACTGGCAGGGGGCTTGGAAACACCATATATTTT
d_gene: NA; abundance: NA; len: 12; j_gene: TRBJ1-1; v_gene: TRBV20-1; CDR3aa: CSAIGGHTEAFF; CDR3nt: TGCAGTGCTATCGGGGGCCACACTGAAGCTTTCTTT
d_gene: TRBD2; abundance: NA; len: 16; j_gene: TRBJ2-1; v_gene: TRBV4-1; CDR3aa: CASSQPTSGRFNEQFF; CDR3nt: TGCGCCAGCAGCCAACCCACTAGCGGGAGATTCAATGAGCAGTTCTTC
d_gene: NA; abundance: few; len: 15; j_gene: TRBJ1-5; v_gene: TRBV24-1; CDR3aa: CATSFCASSNQPQHF; CDR3nt: TGTGCCACCAGTTTCTGCGCGAGTAGCAATCAGCCCCAGCATTTT
d_gene: NA; abundance: many; len: 14; j_gene: TRBJ2-1; v_gene: TRBV20-1; CDR3aa: CSAVGQILYNEQFF; CDR3nt: TGCAGTGCCGTGGGACAAATACTTTACAATGAGCAGTTCTTC
d_gene: NA; abundance: many; len: 16; j_gene: TRBJ2-6; v_gene: TRBV19; CDR3aa: CASSPGQNSGANVLTF; CDR3nt: TGTGCCAGTAGCCCCGGACAGAACTCTGGGGCCAACGTCCTGACTTTC
d_gene: TRBD2; abundance: NA; len: 15; j_gene: TRBJ2-5; v_gene: TRBV11-2; CDR3aa: CASSLVGLAQETQYF; CDR3nt: TGTGCCAGCAGCTTAGTTGGACTAGCCCAAGAGACCCAGTACTTC
d_gene: NA; abundance: NA; len: 13; j_gene: TRBJ2-3; v_gene: TRBV3-1; CDR3aa: CASSGGGADTQYF; CDR3nt: TGTGCCAGCAGCGGAGGAGGGGCAGATACGCAGTATTTT
d_gene: TRBD2; abundance: few; len: 14; j_gene: TRBJ2-1; v_gene: TRBV29-1; CDR3aa: CSVDPTSGSDEQFF; CDR3nt: TGCAGCGTTGACCCGACTAGCGGGAGCGATGAGCAGTTCTTC
d_gene: NA; abundance: NA; len: 14; j_gene: TRBJ1-6; v_gene: TRBV20-1; CDR3aa: CSASLQAYNSPLHF; CDR3nt: TGCAGTGCTAGTTTGCAGGCTTATAATTCACCCCTCCACTTT
d_gene: NA; abundance: many; len: 14; j_gene: TRBJ2-1; v_gene: TRBV12-3/TRBV12-4; CDR3aa: CASSPTRAYNEQFF; CDR3nt: TGTGCCAGCAGTCCCACCAGGGCCTACAATGAGCAGTTCTTC
d_gene: NA; abundance: many; len: 15; j_gene: TRBJ2-7; v_gene: TRBV7-2; CDR3aa: CASSLAGVGVDEQYF; CDR3nt: TGTGCCAGCAGCTTAGCTGGAGTAGGGGTGGACGAGCAGTACTTC
d_gene: NA; abundance: few; len: 12; j_gene: TRBJ1-5; v_gene: TRBV28; CDR3aa: CAEGPSNQPQHF; CDR3nt: TGTGCTGAAGGGCCTAGCAATCAGCCCCAGCATTTT
d_gene: TRBD2; abundance: NA; len: 16; j_gene: TRBJ2-1; v_gene: TRBV4-1; CDR3aa: CASSQMRLARGNEQFF; CDR3nt: TGCGCCAGCAGCCAAATGAGACTAGCGAGAGGGAATGAGCAGTTCTTC
d_gene: TRBD1; abundance: NA; len: 14; j_gene: TRBJ2-5; v_gene: TRBV28; CDR3aa: CASSSTGGQKTQYF; CDR3nt: TGTGCCAGCAGTTCGACAGGGGGCCAGAAGACCCAGTACTTC
d_gene: TRBD1; abundance: NA; len: 14; j_gene: TRBJ2-1; v_gene: TRBV5-1; CDR3aa: CASTGTGVNNEQFF; CDR3nt: TGCGCCAGTACCGGGACAGGGGTGAACAATGAGCAGTTCTTC
d_gene: NA; abundance: many; len: 16; j_gene: TRBJ2-7; v_gene: TRBV7-9; CDR3aa: CASSLFGDSNSYEQYF; CDR3nt: TGTGCCAGCAGCTTATTTGGTGACAGCAACTCCTACGAGCAGTACTTC
d_gene: NA; abundance: few; len: 15; j_gene: TRBJ1-1; v_gene: TRBV20-1; CDR3aa: CSARLSGGRGTEAFF; CDR3nt: TGCAGTGCTAGATTATCCGGGGGGCGAGGGACTGAAGCTTTCTTT
d_gene: TRBD1; abundance: many; len: 15; j_gene: TRBJ1-1; v_gene: TRBV7-2; CDR3aa: CASSLRQGRDTEAFF; CDR3nt: TGTGCCAGCAGCTTAAGACAGGGGAGGGACACTGAAGCTTTCTTT
d_gene: NA; abundance: NA; len: 13; j_gene: TRBJ1-1; v_gene: TRBV27; CDR3aa: CASSTQGSTEAFF; CDR3nt: TGTGCCAGCAGTACACAGGGTAGCACTGAAGCTTTCTTT
d_gene: NA; abundance: few; len: 14; j_gene: TRBJ1-2; v_gene: TRBV6-6; CDR3aa: CASSPRATNYGYTF; CDR3nt: TGTGCCAGCAGCCCCAGAGCAACTAACTATGGCTACACCTTC
d_gene: NA; abundance: NA; len: 15; j_gene: TRBJ1-3; v_gene: TRBV10-3; CDR3aa: CAISSGLKEGNTIYF; CDR3nt: TGTGCCATCAGCTCGGGACTTAAGGAGGGAAACACCATATATTTT
d_gene: TRBD2; abundance: many; len: 16; j_gene: TRBJ2-3; v_gene: TRBV5-6; CDR3aa: CASSLILAGGADTQYF; CDR3nt: TGTGCCAGCAGCTTGATCCTAGCGGGAGGTGCAGATACGCAGTATTTT
d_gene: NA; abundance: medium-sized; len: 17; j_gene: TRBJ2-5; v_gene: TRBV7-6; CDR3aa: CASSSVRGLGAQETQYF; CDR3nt: TGTGCCAGCAGCTCCGTTCGGGGGCTTGGGGCCCAAGAGACCCAGTACTTC
d_gene: NA; abundance: NA; len: 16; j_gene: TRBJ1-5; v_gene: TRBV4-1; CDR3aa: CASSQGAGGYNQPQHF; CDR3nt: TGCGCCAGCAGCCAAGGGGCAGGTGGTTACAATCAGCCCCAGCATTTT
d_gene: NA; abundance: few; len: 16; j_gene: TRBJ2-2; v_gene: TRBV2; CDR3aa: CASGGGTSSSTGELFF; CDR3nt: TGTGCCAGCGGGGGGGGCACGTCGTCGTCCACCGGGGAGCTGTTTTTT
d_gene: NA; abundance: few; len: 14; j_gene: TRBJ1-1; v_gene: TRBV5-5; CDR3aa: CASSLGVRFAEAFF; CDR3nt: TGTGCCAGCAGCTTGGGGGTGCGGTTTGCTGAAGCTTTCTTT
d_gene: TRBD2; abundance: NA; len: 15; j_gene: TRBJ2-3; v_gene: TRBV18; CDR3aa: CASSPSSGSTDTQYF; CDR3nt: TGTGCCAGCTCACCGAGTAGCGGGAGCACAGATACGCAGTATTTT
d_gene: TRBD2; abundance: few; len: 20; j_gene: TRBJ2-1; v_gene: TRBV5-4; CDR3aa: CASAPIAGGNRFSSYNEQFF; CDR3nt: TGTGCCAGCGCCCCAATAGCGGGAGGTAACCGATTTAGCTCCTACAATGAGCAGTTCTTC
d_gene: TRBD1; abundance: few; len: 16; j_gene: TRBJ2-2; v_gene: TRBV28; CDR3aa: CASSLQRTGDTGELFF; CDR3nt: TGTGCCAGCAGTCTACAAAGGACAGGGGACACCGGGGAGCTGTTTTTT
d_gene: NA; abundance: NA; len: 15; j_gene: TRBJ2-2; v_gene: TRBV7-7; CDR3aa: CASSLSGANTGELFF; CDR3nt: TGTGCCAGCAGTCTATCGGGAGCGAACACCGGGGAGCTGTTTTTT
d_gene: NA; abundance: few; len: 13; j_gene: TRBJ2-5; v_gene: TRBV11-2; CDR3aa: CASSLFREETQYF; CDR3nt: TGTGCCAGCAGCTTGTTCAGGGAAGAGACCCAGTACTTC
d_gene: NA; abundance: few; len: 15; j_gene: TRBJ2-3; v_gene: TRBV20-1; CDR3aa: CSAPIGGAGTDTQYF; CDR3nt: TGCAGTGCCCCAATAGGGGGCGCGGGGACAGATACGCAGTATTTT
d_gene: NA; abundance: NA; len: 15; j_gene: TRBJ2-7; v_gene: TRBV12-3/TRBV12-4; CDR3aa: CASSLASRQAYEQYF; CDR3nt: TGTGCCAGCAGTTTAGCGTCCCGACAGGCCTACGAGCAGTACTTC
d_gene: TRBD2; abundance: NA; len: 16; j_gene: TRBJ2-7; v_gene: TRBV6-2/TRBV6-3; CDR3aa: CASSYRTGGPRYEQYF; CDR3nt: TGTGCCAGCAGTTACCGGACGGGAGGGCCTCGGTACGAGCAGTACTTC
d_gene: TRBD2; abundance: medium-sized; len: 16; j_gene: TRBJ2-3; v_gene: TRBV20-1; CDR3aa: CSAETGTSGRADTQYF; CDR3nt: TGCAGTGCTGAGACCGGGACTAGCGGGAGGGCAGATACGCAGTATTTT
d_gene: TRBD1; abundance: NA; len: 22; j_gene: TRBJ1-5; v_gene: TRBV10-3; CDR3aa: CAITRAVVEKPGQGDSNQPQHF; CDR3nt: TGTGCCATCACTCGAGCCGTTGTCGAAAAACCGGGACAGGGCGATAGCAATCAGCCCCAGCATTTT
d_gene: NA; abundance: NA; len: 16; j_gene: TRBJ2-1; v_gene: TRBV28; CDR3aa: CASSSPSGLPYNEQFF; CDR3nt: TGTGCCAGCAGTTCCCCCAGCGGACTACCCTACAATGAGCAGTTCTTC
d_gene: NA; abundance: NA; len: 13; j_gene: TRBJ1-5; v_gene: TRBV20-1; CDR3aa: CSAQNRDNQPQHF; CDR3nt: TGCAGTGCGCAAAACAGGGACAATCAGCCCCAGCATTTT
d_gene: NA; abundance: NA; len: 15; j_gene: TRBJ1-4; v_gene: TRBV28; CDR3aa: CASSSTSRGSEKLFF; CDR3nt: TGTGCCAGCAGTTCAACCTCAAGGGGTAGCGAAAAACTGTTTTTT
d_gene: NA; abundance: NA; len: 14; j_gene: TRBJ1-1; v_gene: TRBV10-3; CDR3aa: CAISERPGDTEAFF; CDR3nt: TGTGCCATTTCCGAGAGGCCGGGGGACACTGAAGCTTTCTTT
d_gene: NA; abundance: medium-sized; len: 16; j_gene: TRBJ2-7; v_gene: TRBV18; CDR3aa: CASSRAGFMSPYEQYF; CDR3nt: TGTGCCAGCTCACGGGCAGGGTTCATGTCGCCTTACGAGCAGTACTTC
d_gene: NA; abundance: NA; len: 14; j_gene: TRBJ1-5; v_gene: TRBV12-3/TRBV12-4; CDR3aa: CASRGVGSNQPQHF; CDR3nt: TGTGCCAGCAGGGGCGTCGGCAGCAATCAGCCCCAGCATTTT
d_gene: TRBD2; abundance: medium-sized; len: 16; j_gene: TRBJ2-3; v_gene: TRBV20-1; CDR3aa: CSAETGTSGRGDTQYF; CDR3nt: TGCAGTGCTGAAACCGGGACTAGCGGGAGAGGAGATACGCAGTATTTT
d_gene: TRBD2; abundance: many; len: 15; j_gene: TRBJ2-7; v_gene: TRBV7-8; CDR3aa: CASSTASGGGYEQYF; CDR3nt: TGTGCCAGCAGCACAGCTAGCGGGGGGGGCTACGAGCAGTACTTC
d_gene: NA; abundance: NA; len: 12; j_gene: TRBJ1-1; v_gene: TRBV19; CDR3aa: CASSSRRAEAFF; CDR3nt: TGTGCCAGTAGTTCCCGGAGGGCTGAAGCTTTCTTT
d_gene: TRBD2; abundance: few; len: 15; j_gene: TRBJ2-3; v_gene: TRBV2; CDR3aa: CASSEQSGRTDTQYF; CDR3nt: TGTGCCAGCAGTGAACAGAGCGGGAGGACAGATACGCAGTATTTT
d_gene: TRBD1; abundance: many; len: 15; j_gene: TRBJ2-1; v_gene: TRBV5-1; CDR3aa: CASSTTGDRVNEQFF; CDR3nt: TGCGCCAGCAGCACGACAGGGGACAGGGTCAATGAGCAGTTCTTC
d_gene: TRBD2; abundance: few; len: 18; j_gene: TRBJ2-3; v_gene: TRBV19; CDR3aa: CASSIDLPRGRVSDTQYF; CDR3nt: TGTGCCAGTAGTATAGACCTCCCGCGCGGGAGGGTGTCAGATACGCAGTATTTT
d_gene: NA; abundance: few; len: 18; j_gene: TRBJ2-6; v_gene: TRBV7-8; CDR3aa: CASSLGGRGSSGANVLTF; CDR3nt: TGTGCCAGCAGCTTAGGGGGGCGGGGCAGCTCTGGGGCCAACGTCCTGACTTTC
d_gene: NA; abundance: few; len: 17; j_gene: TRBJ2-7; v_gene: TRBV9; CDR3aa: CASSVGWGSTSSYEQYF; CDR3nt: TGTGCCAGCAGCGTGGGTTGGGGGTCAACGTCCTCCTACGAGCAGTACTTC
d_gene: TRBD2; abundance: few; len: 17; j_gene: TRBJ2-1; v_gene: TRBV20-1; CDR3aa: CSARDLTSGSSYNEQFF; CDR3nt: TGCAGTGCTAGAGATCTGACTAGCGGGAGCTCGTACAATGAGCAGTTCTTC
d_gene: TRBD1; abundance: NA; len: 17; j_gene: TRBJ2-5; v_gene: TRBV4-2; CDR3aa: CASSPPRTGITQETQYF; CDR3nt: TGTGCCAGCAGCCCCCCCCGGACAGGGATAACACAAGAGACCCAGTACTTC
d_gene: NA; abundance: medium-sized; len: 12; j_gene: TRBJ1-2; v_gene: TRBV5-1; CDR3aa: CASSVDGKGYTF; CDR3nt: TGCGCCAGCAGCGTGGACGGCAAAGGCTACACCTTC
d_gene: TRBD1; abundance: few; len: 14; j_gene: TRBJ1-2; v_gene: TRBV7-2; CDR3aa: CASSPDREVYGYTF; CDR3nt: TGTGCCAGCAGTCCAGACAGGGAGGTCTATGGCTACACCTTC
d_gene: NA; abundance: many; len: 13; j_gene: TRBJ2-5; v_gene: TRBV5-1; CDR3aa: CASSFKTKETQYF; CDR3nt: TGCGCCAGCAGCTTTAAAACCAAAGAGACCCAGTACTTC
d_gene: NA; abundance: few; len: 12; j_gene: TRBJ2-7; v_gene: TRBV2; CDR3aa: CASSEGGYEQYF; CDR3nt: TGTGCCAGCAGTGAGGGGGGCTACGAGCAGTACTTC
d_gene: TRBD2; abundance: NA; len: 15; j_gene: TRBJ2-3; v_gene: TRBV11-2; CDR3aa: CASSASGRATDTQYF; CDR3nt: TGTGCCAGCAGCGCAAGCGGGAGGGCCACAGATACGCAGTATTTT